Given below is one T cell receptor beta chain in context. The antigen remains unidentified. The CDR3 has 13 residues. The time point: week 23, last vaccination. Each dose of the vaccine consisted of 300 ug of mutant IDH1 20-mer peptide, with topical imiquimod. These data come from a study of a mutant IDH1 vaccine in newly diagnosed glioma. Produced via immunoSEQ multiplex PCR; TCRdb's table is partial and in-frame only. The data show some 60,000 clones, approximately 87% seen once. The receptor's source is a man aged 35 to 55 with glioma. The V call is TRBV1, the J call TRBJ1-2; the table's D gene call, TRBD1, was not cross checked with the DNA. TRBV1 has pseudogene status. The sequences come from PBMCs, collected from a glioma patient whose treatment included an IDH1 peptide vaccine. CDR3 loop: CTSSQVQFYGYTF. The CDR3 region has the DNA TGCACCAGCAGCCAAGTACAGTTCTATGGCTACACCTTC.